Below, 25 T cell receptor beta chains from the same sample are listed, as sequenced in a study of T-cell memory formation after mild COVID-19. In TCRdb, the 5' RACE reads were re-called with MiXCR into one record per CDR3 protein. The table records 350,000 to 550,000 distinct CDR3 sequences, about a sixth of them present only once. What was sequenced was PBMCs or a T cell subset sorted from them (not recorded which). These receptors all come from a man aged 18-30 years who had mild COVID-19 (a few samples of this study predate the infection). Cell type and time point are not known.

This sequence joins TRBV20-1 and TRBJ2-1; tentatively, D is TRBD2 (6 bases). CDR1 is DFQATT, CDR2 SNEGSKA, per germline (reference sequence). Trimming took off 3 bases at V and 5 bases at J, with 20 bases between the two ends. This CDR3 is 16 amino acids long. DNA of the CDR3: TGCAGTGCTAGCCCAGGGACTGATTTCGGAAACAATGAGCAGTTCTTC. This sequence encodes CSASPGTDFGNNEQFF.

The chain recombines TRBV27 with TRBJ1-5, with a tentative D call TRBD1 (5 bases). Germline values: CDR1 MNHEY, CDR2 SMNVEV (reference sequence). V shed 6 bases and J shed 6 bases, with 12 bases lying between them. CDR3 size: 13 residues. The CDR3 is CASRVRASQPQHF. CDR3 nucleotide sequence: TGTGCCAGCAGAGTCAGGGCGAGTCAGCCCCAGCATTTT.

The chain combines TRBV12-3 or TRBV12-4 with TRBJ2-3; perhaps TRBD1 as D (6 bases). The V and J ends lost 4 bases and 5 bases respectively, with 16 bases between them. The CDR3 length is 15 residues. DNA of the CDR3: TGTGCCAGCAGTTCGGGACATAGGGGAGTAGATACGCAGTATTTT. Residues: CASSSGHRGVDTQYF.

This clonotype was seen ten or more times. The chain employs TRBV7-2 and TRBJ2-7; possibly TRBD1 or TRBD2 for D (5 bases each). CDR1 and CDR2 (germline): SGHTA, FQGNSA. Trimming took off 7 bases at V and 5 bases at J, with 18 bases between the two ends. The CDR3 loop spans 14 amino acids. The CDR3 region is CASTWGPSNDEQYF. The CDR3 DNA reads TGTGCCAGCACCTGGGGACCGTCTAATGACGAGCAGTACTTC.

The chain employs TRBV7-2 and TRBJ2-3; D unresolved. The CDR3 extends over 14 amino acids. V lost 0 bases to trimming and J lost 4 bases, with 8 bases between them. The germline gives CDR1 SGHTA, CDR2 FQGNSA. CDR3 bases: TGTGCCAGCAGCTTAGCTGGGTACGCAGATACGCAGTATTTT. The encoded protein is CASSLAGYADTQYF.

This clonotype was seen a few times. V is TRBV2 and J is TRBJ2-2; D is possibly TRBD2 (6 bases). V lost 7 bases, J lost 1 base, and 13 bases lay in between. CDR1 and CDR2 from the germline V gene are SNHLY and FYNNEI. The CDR3 totals 15 residues. CDR3 sequence: CASTSGLQNTGELFF. The DNA for the CDR3 is TGTGCCAGCACCTCGGGACTTCAGAACACCGGGGAGCTGTTTTTT.

In its sample, this clonotype was seen a few times. The chain couples TRBV12-3 or TRBV12-4 to TRBJ2-3, with D possibly TRBD1 on 7 matching bases. The CDR3 covers 16 residues. Trimming pared 6 bases from V and 6 bases from J, leaving 22 bases between. The CDR3 nucleotides are TGTGCCAGCAGACTCGGGTGGAGGGGGCTTAGTGATACGCAGTATTTT. Translated: CASRLGWRGLSDTQYF.

This clonotype turned up a few times. The junction shows a germline mismatch at one end, possibly a read error. The chain has TRBV5-1 and TRBJ2-6, with a possible D match to TRBD1 (6 bases). Per germline, CDR1 SGHRS and CDR2 YFSETQ. The CDR3 is 15 residues long. For the CDR3, the DNA is TGCGCCAGCAGCTTTACAGGGTCTGGTGCCAACGTCCTGACTTTC. Amino acids: CASSFTGSGANVLTF. Complete variable domain (other parts from reference TRBV5-1 and TRBJ2-6): KAGVTQTPRYLIKTRGQQVTLSCSPISGHRSVSWYQQTPGQGLQFLFEYFSETQRNKGNFPGRFSGRQFSNSRSEMNVSTLELGDSALYLCASSFTGSGANVLTFGAGSRLTVL.

This clonotype occurred a few times. This chain connects TRBV29-1 to TRBJ1-1; possible D gene TRBD1, 6 bases. The CDR3 is made up of 13 amino acids. V dropped 3 bases and J dropped 4 bases, with 12 bases sitting between them. Germline V lookup: CDR1 SQVTM, CDR2 ANQGSEA. The CDR3 spells CSVEEQGATEAFF. DNA of the CDR3: TGCAGCGTTGAGGAACAGGGAGCCACTGAAGCTTTCTTT.

V gene TRBV20-1 combines with J gene TRBJ2-7, with D possibly matching TRBD2 (5 bases). Germline loops: CDR1 DFQATT, CDR2 SNEGSKA (reference sequence). The germline V and J ends were trimmed by 7 bases and 2 bases, with 18 bases remaining between them. The CDR3 is 14 residues long. The CDR3 region is CSVKGVHSPYEQYV. CDR3 sequence (DNA): TGCAGTGTTAAGGGAGTACACAGCCCCTACGAGCAGTACGTC.

The table lists this clonotype with a few counts. The J gene is TRBJ1-2, the V gene TRBV5-1, with TRBD1 as a possible D gene (6 bases). The CDR3 length is 13 residues. V was trimmed by 0 bases and J by 8 bases, leaving 11 bases between them. Germline V lookup: CDR1 SGHRS, CDR2 YFSETQ. CDR3 in DNA: TGCGCCAGCAGCTTGGGCGGGGGCCGGGGCTACACCTTC. It translates to CASSLGGGRGYTF.

This clonotype was seen more than once but under ten times. The CDR3 nucleotides are TGTGCCAGCAGCTCCAGACATAGCGGGGGGGCCCAGGAGACCCAGTACTTC. Protein sequence: CASSSRHSGGAQETQYF. V gene TRBV11-1 combines with J gene TRBJ2-5, with 11 bases aligning to TRBD2. Germline CDR1 and CDR2: SGHAT and FQDESV (reference sequence). V was clipped by 4 bases and J by 5 bases; unmatched bases: 12. This CDR3 spans 17 amino acids.

For the CDR3, the DNA is TGTGCCAGCAGCAACGGTCCGGGACAGAATGAAAAACTGTTTTTT. Its protein is CASSNGPGQNEKLFF. The V and J genes are TRBV7-9 and TRBJ1-4, with 7 bases lining up with TRBD1. This CDR3 has 15 amino acids. Germline loops: CDR1 SEHNR, CDR2 FQNEAQ (reference sequence). V lost 5 bases, J lost 5 bases, and 8 bases stayed unmatched.

This clonotype came up a few times. The chain carries TRBV5-4 and TRBJ2-5; the D call may be TRBD1 or TRBD2 (5 bases each). V lost 2 bases and J lost 4, with 9 bases in between. The CDR3 runs to 13 residues. Looked up from germline, CDR1 is SGHNT and CDR2 is YYREEE (reference sequence). The CDR3 here is CASSFPGRETQYF. CDR3 DNA sequence: TGTGCCAGCAGCTTCCCAGGGAGAGAGACCCAGTACTTC.

A few counts support this clonotype. The rearrangement uses TRBV20-1 and TRBJ2-1, with 8 bases identical to TRBD1. The trim removed 0 bases at V and 0 bases at J, leaving 19 bases unmatched. The CDR3 loop spans 21 amino acids. Per germline, CDR1 DFQATT and CDR2 SNEGSKA (reference sequence). CDR3 sequence (DNA): TGCAGTGCTAGAGATCCGCCCAGGACAGGGCGCTCATCGAGCTCCTACAATGAGCAGTTCTTC. Translating it yields CSARDPPRTGRSSSSYNEQFF.

The chain links TRBV7-6 to TRBJ2-3; TRBD1 aligns across 7 bases. Germline CDR1 and CDR2: SGHVS and FNYEAQ. J was trimmed by 3 bases and V by 2 bases; bases with no gene match: 8. This CDR3 is 16 amino acids long. CDR3 amino acids: CASSLIAGGETDTQYF. In nucleotides, the CDR3 is TGTGCCAGCAGCTTAATAGCAGGGGGTGAGACAGATACGCAGTATTTT. The variable domain in full, with the rest retrieved from reference TRBV7-6 and TRBJ2-3, is GAGVSQSPRYKVTKRGQDVALRCDPISGHVSLYWYRQALGQGPEFLTYFNYEAQQDKSGLPNDRFSAERPEGSISTLTIQRTEQRDSAMYRCASSLIAGGETDTQYFGPGTRLTVL.

V is TRBV5-4 and J is TRBJ1-6; 8 nucleotides line up with TRBD1. J was trimmed by 10 bases and V by 1 base; bases with no gene match: 10. Germline loops: CDR1 SGHNT, CDR2 YYREEE (reference sequence). The length of the CDR3 is 16 residues. The CDR3 bases are TGTGCCAGCAGCTTGAGGACAGGGACCGGTTGGTCACCCCTCCACTTT. This translates into CASSLRTGTGWSPLHF.

This clonotype was seen a handful of times. J is TRBJ2-5 and V is TRBV4-1; D remains ambiguous. CDR3 length equals 14 residues. Trimming left V 0 bases short and J 1 base short, with 6 bases between. The germline V gene has CDR1 MGHRA and CDR2 YSYEKL. CDR3 in amino acids: CASSQEVRQETQYF. The CDR3 coding sequence is TGCGCCAGCAGCCAAGAGGTGCGCCAAGAGACCCAGTACTTC.

The chain employs TRBV20-1 and TRBJ2-5, with 8 bases fitting TRBD2. The V and J ends lost 1 base and 6 bases, in that order; junction bases with no gene match: 7. Germline CDR1 is DFQATT and CDR2 is SNEGSKA (reference sequence). This CDR3 contains 14 residues. The CDR3 DNA follows: TGCAGTGCTAGAGGCCCCGGGGGGGGCCAGACCCAGTACTTC. Residues: CSARGPGGGQTQYF.

V gene TRBV10-3 combines with J gene TRBJ2-7, with 9 nucleotides matching TRBD1. Looked up from germline, CDR1 is ENHRY and CDR2 is SYGVKD. V lost 6 bases and J lost 0; bases outside the gene matches: 12. CDR3 length: 17 residues. The CDR3 DNA is TGTGCCATCAGCGAGAGGATTTCGACAGGGGGCTCCTACGAGCAGTACTTC. This sequence encodes CAISERISTGGSYEQYF.

This clonotype came up a few times. This chain connects TRBV7-9 to TRBJ2-2; 11 bases line up with TRBD2. CDR3 length equals 17 residues. V lost 5 bases, J lost 1 base, and 6 bases stayed unmatched. Looked up from germline, CDR1 is SEHNR and CDR2 is FQNEAQ (reference sequence). DNA of the CDR3: TGTGCCAGCAGCGCTCTGGGACTAGCGGAGAACACCGGGGAGCTGTTTTTT. Protein sequence: CASSALGLAENTGELFF.

This clonotype was observed a few times. Here the CDR3 DNA reads TGTGCCAGCAGCCAAGCGGGGGTCACAGATACGCAGTATTTT. It translates to CASSQAGVTDTQYF. The chain joins TRBV13 to TRBJ2-3; 8 nucleotides agree with TRBD2. Germline values: CDR1 PRHDT, CDR2 FYEKMQ (reference sequence). The CDR3 totals 14 residues. With V trimmed by 5 bases and J by 2 bases, 3 bases remained unmatched.

The chain couples TRBV6-5 to TRBJ2-3; TRBD1 matches 7 bases. Unmatched junction bases numbered 7, after V lost 5 bases and J lost 5 bases. CDR1 and CDR2 (germline): MNHEY, SVGAGI. This CDR3 contains 14 residues. In DNA, the CDR3 is TGTGCCAGCAGTCCTGCTCAGGGGGAAGATACGCAGTATTTT. It codes for CASSPAQGEDTQYF.

The table lists this clonotype with a few counts. The chain couples TRBV7-3 to TRBJ2-3; 9 bases match TRBD2. J gave up 4 bases and V 5 bases, and 10 bases lay outside the gene matches. This CDR3 is built from 16 residues. CDR1 is SGHTA and CDR2 is FQGTGA in the germline V gene. Here the CDR3 reads CASSRVAGGPPDTQYF. The CDR3, as DNA: TGTGCCAGCAGCCGGGTGGCGGGGGGGCCCCCAGATACGCAGTATTTT.

This clonotype was counted a single time. This chain uses TRBV7-2 with TRBJ1-1, with 9 bases fitting TRBD1. The CDR3 loop spans 14 amino acids. V lost 7 bases to trimming and J lost 10 bases; unmatched junction nucleotides: 13. The germline V gene encodes CDR1 SGHTA and CDR2 FQGNSA. CDR3 in amino acids: CASTLGTGIGGAFF. DNA of the CDR3: TGTGCCAGCACCTTGGGGACAGGGATTGGGGGAGCTTTCTTT.